The 17 T cell receptor beta chains below all came from one sample that was sequenced in a study of blood T cell repertoires in COVID-19. TCRdb's table, derived via immunoSEQ multiplex PCR, lists solely in-frame clones and lacks some. The data contain over 110,000 clones, roughly 84% of them singletons. Specimen: PBMCs or T cells enriched from blood (not recorded which). Receptors were obtained from a man aged 40-55 years with acute COVID-19.

The chain combines TRBV28 with TRBJ1-3, with D tentatively TRBD1 (5 bases). Germline CDR1 reads MDHEN; CDR2 reads SYDVKM. The CDR3 is 13 residues long. Deletions cut 11 bases from V and 4 bases from J, with 15 bases between. The CDR3 DNA reads as TGTGCCGTTGGAGGGGCGCGGGGAAACACCATATATTTT. Amino acid sequence: CAVGGARGNTIYF.

On this clone: This sample also contains other DNA sequences that code for the same CDR3. This chain uses TRBV27 with TRBJ2-7; D unresolved. Germline V gene data show CDR1 as MNHEY and CDR2 as SMNVEV (reference sequence). The CDR3 spans 11 residues. Trimming took off 4 bases at V and 3 bases at J, with 4 bases between the two ends. CDR3 sequence: CASSSGYEQYF. In nucleotides, the CDR3 is TGTGCCAGCAGTTCAGGCTACGAGCAGTACTTC.

The chain employs TRBV27 and TRBJ1-1, with a possible D match to TRBD1 (5 bases). The V gene lost 5 bases and the J gene lost 1 base, with 8 bases spanning the gap. The CDR3 sequence is 13 residues long. Germline V gene data show CDR1 as MNHEY and CDR2 as SMNVEV (reference sequence). CDR3: CASSLGQNTEAFF. CDR3 DNA sequence: TGTGCCAGCAGTCTCGGACAGAACACTGAAGCTTTCTTT.

This clone showed up many times. V gene TRBV28 combines with J gene TRBJ2-7, with D possibly matching TRBD2 (5 bases). Between the trimmed V and J ends, which lost 6 bases and 0 bases, there was a span of 12 bases. This CDR3 is 14 amino acids long. The germline CDR1 and CDR2 sequences are MDHEN and SYDVKM. DNA for the CDR3: TGTGCCAGCAGGTCGGGGTTGAGCTCCTACGAGCAGTACTTC. Its translation is CASRSGLSSYEQYF.

V usage is TRBV25-1 and J usage is TRBJ2-5; 14 bases match TRBD2. The V segment lost 4 bases and the J segment 4 bases; nucleotides outside the gene matches: 5. This CDR3 region has 16 residues. Germline CDR1 reads MGHDK; CDR2 reads SYGVNS. CDR3 DNA sequence: TGTGCCAGCAGTGCCGTCGGACTAGCGGGAGGAGAGACCCAGTACTTC. This sequence encodes CASSAVGLAGGETQYF.

This chain joins TRBV18 and TRBJ2-5; 7 nucleotides agree with TRBD1. Germline trimming cut 10 bases from V and 3 bases from J; bases unmatched to any gene: 11. CDR3 length: 14 amino acids. Germline V lookup: CDR1 KGHSH, CDR2 LQKENI. The CDR3, as DNA: TGTGCCACCGCCCGGACAGGAGAGGAAGAGACCCAGTACTTC. Translating gives CATARTGEEETQYF.

The rearrangement uses TRBV7-9 and TRBJ1-1; TRBD1 agrees at 7 bases. Germline V lookup: CDR1 SEHNR, CDR2 FQNEAQ (reference sequence). Germline trimming cut 5 bases from V and 8 bases from J; bases unmatched to any gene: 8. The CDR3 loop spans 13 amino acids. The DNA of the CDR3 is TGTGCCAGCAGCGCTAGGGACAGACGAGAAGCTTTCTTT. Translating it yields CASSARDRREAFF.

The rearrangement joins TRBV28 to TRBJ1-6; 8 bases agree with TRBD1. The V segment lost 5 bases and the J segment 3 bases; nucleotides outside the gene matches: 9. Germline V gene data show CDR1 as MDHEN and CDR2 as SYDVKM. The length of the CDR3 is 17 residues. This chain's CDR3 is CASSPTGGPIYNSPLHF. In DNA, the CDR3 is TGTGCCAGCAGTCCAACAGGGGGGCCTATCTATAATTCACCCCTCCACTTT.

The chain employs TRBV15 and TRBJ2-7, with D hard to call. The CDR3 sequence is 15 residues long. The V end was cut by 5 bases, the J end by 0 bases, with 14 bases between. CDR1 LNHNV and CDR2 YYDKDF come from the germline V gene (reference sequence). CDR3 sequence (DNA): TGTGCCACCAGCCCGGGTGTATTGGGCTCCTACGAGCAGTACTTC. It encodes CATSPGVLGSYEQYF.

This clone was picked up one time. The genes are TRBV11-2 and TRBJ2-7, with D unclear. CDR3 size: 14 residues. The V and J ends lost 1 base and 1 base respectively, with 8 bases between them. Germline-derived CDR1 and CDR2 are SGHAT and FQNNGV. The CDR3 nucleotides are TGTGCCAGCAGCTTAGGTCAGAGGTCCTACGAGCAGTACTTC. Its translation: CASSLGQRSYEQYF.

The rearrangement joins TRBV18 to TRBJ2-1, with 12 bases that match TRBD2. The trim removed 6 bases at V and 8 bases at J, leaving 11 bases unmatched. This CDR3 spans 16 amino acids. Germline assignment: CDR1 KGHSH and CDR2 LQKENI. The CDR3 loop is CASSPTGTSGLYEQFF. As DNA, the CDR3 is TGTGCCAGCTCTCCCACCGGGACTAGCGGGTTGTATGAGCAGTTCTTC.

The CDR3 nucleotides are TGTGCCAGCAGCTTACGCGGGATGGGGCGGGGGAATGAGCAGTTCTTC. It encodes CASSLRGMGRGNEQFF. V gene TRBV11-3 combines with J gene TRBJ2-1; TRBD2 aligns across 7 bases. V was clipped by 2 bases and J by 7 bases; unmatched bases: 11. The germline V gene encodes CDR1 SGHNT and CDR2 YENEEA. The CDR3 covers 16 residues.

The count of this clone is one. The gene calls are TRBV6-5 and TRBJ2-7; 11 nucleotides agree with TRBD2. The junction had 9 bases not matched to a gene; V was cut back by 2 bases and J by 6 bases. The CDR3 is 16 residues long. Germline V lookup: CDR1 MNHEY, CDR2 SVGAGI. Here the CDR3 reads CASSYGMTSGIGEQYF. DNA for the CDR3: TGTGCCAGCAGTTACGGAATGACTAGCGGGATAGGCGAGCAGTACTTC.

V gene TRBV9 combines with J gene TRBJ2-7; a weak D match, TRBD2 (5 bases). The CDR3 covers 15 residues. CDR1 and CDR2 (germline): SGDLS, YYNGEE. V lost 3 bases, J lost 2 bases, and 15 bases lay in between. In DNA form, the CDR3 reads TGTGCCAGCAGCGCCCTGACCACGGGGACCTACGAGCAGTACTTC. Translation: CASSALTTGTYEQYF.

CDR3 DNA: TGCGCCAGCAGCCAATCGCCTGGACAGGACAATGAAAAACTGTTTTTT. Translating it yields CASSQSPGQDNEKLFF. The chain joins TRBV4-3 to TRBJ1-4, with 7 positions matching TRBD1. CDR3 length: 16 residues. V lost 2 bases to trimming and J lost 5 bases; unmatched junction nucleotides: 8. Germline V gene lookup returns CDR1 LGHNA and CDR2 YSLEER.

This clone was observed a single time. The J gene is TRBJ2-3, the V gene TRBV15, with a tentative D call TRBD1 (6 bases). This CDR3 has 16 residues. The germline V gene encodes CDR1 LNHNV and CDR2 YYDKDF (reference sequence). V was shortened by 0 bases and J by 4 bases, with 14 bases between the two germline ends. CDR3 nucleotides: TGTGCCACCAGCAGAGATCTGGGGGCCGGGTCAGATACGCAGTATTTT. It codes for CATSRDLGAGSDTQYF.

The V and J genes are TRBV7-9 and TRBJ1-1; 7 bases line up with TRBD1. V trimming: 5 bases; J trimming: 2 bases; junction bases outside the gene matches: 11. The CDR3 is 16 residues long. The germline V gene has CDR1 SEHNR and CDR2 FQNEAQ (reference sequence). The CDR3 nucleotides are TGTGCCAGCAGCCCGCGCCGGGACAGTATTAACACTGAAGCTTTCTTT. Translation: CASSPRRDSINTEAFF.